This note documents a single T cell receptor (beta chain) sequence. Its antigen target is currently unknown. Nothing much larger sits one base from this clone, and base qualities are not available. The sample's treatment or condition label is to be understood as: oral pan-JAK inhibitor, 5-10 mg twice daily. Peripheral blood and lesional scalp punch biopsies were obtained from patients with alopecia areata. PBMCs were isolated by density centrifugation and stained for CD3, CD4 and CD8, after which CD4+ and CD8+ T cells were sorted on a FACSAria. The germline V gene (reference sequence) sets CDR1 to PRHDT and CDR2 to FYEKMQ. The CDR3 goes from the cysteine to the phenylalanine over 12 residues. The only DNA kept is the CDR3, 36 bases in frame from the first base. Trimming at the junction amounts to 5 bases on V and 5 bases on J, and the germline ends lie 7 bases apart. This entry is derived from a study of CD8+ T cells in alopecia areata (dated by TCRdb to 2016 to 2019). Broadly, across the study: The treated patients took part in an open-label pilot trial in which moderate-to-severe alopecia areata was treated with oral tofacitinib at 5 to 10 mg twice daily. Disease severity in treated patients was measured with the SALT score, which quantifies the percentage of affected scalp surface area. On the human side, TCRbeta sequencing was run on scalp tissue and on sorted CD4+ and CD8+ peripheral blood T cells from healthy controls and from alopecia areata patients with either patchy or totalis/universalis disease. The study used high-throughput TCRbeta sequencing to examine T cell clonal expansion in alopecia areata, in both the C3H/HeJ mouse model and human patients. Patients received tofacitinib for 6 to 18 months and were then followed off drug for 6 months to check for delayed response and recurrence. Scalp clonality was compared across normal scalp (n=4), patchy alopecia areata scalp (n=8), and alopecia totalis/universalis scalp (n=8). Tofacitinib-treated patients had biopsies at baseline and at 4 and 24 weeks of treatment, with a later scalp biopsy in several patients. RNA came from the PAXgene miRNA kit for fixed scalp, the miRNeasy kit for PBMCs, and the RNeasy kit for mouse skin. Amplification of TCRbeta CDR3 regions was done by immunoSEQ multiplex PCR using 35 Vbeta forward primers and 13 Jbeta reverse primers.

What the study reported, not specific to this receptor: Many expanded lesional clones persisted in scalp and blood during tofacitinib treatment, which may partly explain relapse after stopping treatment. Higher clonality and more expanded CD8+ clones were observed in lesional scalp than in normal scalp, particularly in alopecia totalis/universalis, a finding suggestive of antigenic drive. Tofacitinib significantly lowered scalp clonality and the number of expanded CD8+ clones among the top 100 scalp clones. Shared TCR sequences between patients were less evident than in mice, which may be partly attributable to HLA diversity in the patient population. Unlike mouse skin, where gammadelta T cells dominate, normal human skin contains resident alphabeta T cells that get sequenced too, which complicates analysis of the scalp TCR repertoire. Because the treated cohort was small and included a single nonresponder, larger studies are needed to assess links between baseline CD8+ expansion and response.

The library relied on the immunoSEQ multiplex PCR assay. To provide template for TCR sequencing, every sample had RNA extracted and reverse transcribed into cDNA. First-strand cDNA was synthesized with SuperScript III using a 2:1 mix of oligo-dT and random hexamers. A synthetic immune receptor repertoire was used to measure amplification bias, and any remaining bias was corrected computationally. For the original study's pipeline: Raw reads were preprocessed to remove errors, and CDR3 was defined by IMGT conventions from the conserved cysteine to phenylalanine. Clonality was computed by normalizing Shannon entropy by log2 of the number of productive unique TCRs and subtracting the result from 1. Scalp TCRbeta sequences were cross-referenced with sorted blood CD4 and CD8 repertoires so that the CD4 or CD8 identity of scalp clones could be inferred. The clones in this table, taken by TCRdb from immuneACCESS, are in-frame only. Not every clone is retained; where verified, under half of the shortfall comes from an unresolved V gene, and the cause of the rest is unknown. V and J calls and clone size are given by that table; D and trimming were obtained from the DNA. The sample profile shows some 190,000 clones; about 47% of them were found once. The ten largest clonotypes hold around a tenth of the sample.

Sample: CD8+ T cells sorted from blood, taken around week 54, from a patient treated with tofacitinib. The chain couples TRBV13 to TRBJ2-1, with the D gene uncertain. This clonotype was sampled from a human donor with alopecia areata. The CDR3 protein sequence reads: CASSPLNNEQFF. The DNA sequence reads TGTGCCAGCAGCCCCCTGAACAATGAGCAGTTCTTC.